The present TCR beta chain was sequenced within a study of T-cell reconstitution after alpha-beta-depleted transplantation in children. About this clonotype itself: Its specificity is not known.

Unique molecular identifiers were incorporated during preparation of the TCRbeta library. TCRdb ran MiXCR on the PCR reads and lists one entry per CDR3 protein. The sample holds 75,000 to 90,000 distinct CDR3 sequences, about 14% seen once. Study observations and caveats: Reports say that about two months after transplant, the alpha-beta T cells came out of several hundred graft clones that had expanded. Day-60 TCRbeta diversity that was high in some patients was derived from surviving recipient T cells and thymic progenitors. T-cell numbers and diversity one year post-transplant derived largely from freshly generated T cells.

The CDR3 is 15 residues long. V lost 2 bases and J 0 bases, leaving 10 bases between the germline ends. Germline V gene sequence: CDR1 MNHEY, CDR2 SVGEGT. The V gene is TRBV6-2 or TRBV6-3, the J gene TRBJ2-5; TRBD2 might be the D (6 bases). The TCR sequence derives from a male patient under 10 years old who had a stem cell transplant for acute lymphoblastic leukemia, so the T cells may come from the graft donor. The sample was PBMCs, mostly from graft donor cells, taken 180 days after TCRalphabeta/CD19-depleted stem cell transplant. The CDR3 nucleotides are TGTGCCAGCAGTTACCGCAGGACTAACCAAGAGACCCAGTACTTC. Translation: CASSYRRTNQETQYF.